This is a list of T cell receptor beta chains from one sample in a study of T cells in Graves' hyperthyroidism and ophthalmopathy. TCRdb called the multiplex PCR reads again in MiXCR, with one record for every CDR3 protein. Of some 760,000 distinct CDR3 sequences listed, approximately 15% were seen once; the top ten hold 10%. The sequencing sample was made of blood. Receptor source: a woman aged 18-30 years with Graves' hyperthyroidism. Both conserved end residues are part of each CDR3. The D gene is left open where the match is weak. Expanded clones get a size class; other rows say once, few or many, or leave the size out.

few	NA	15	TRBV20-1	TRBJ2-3	TGCAGTGCTAGAGTGACTAGTCGAACAGCAGATACGCAGTATTTT	CSARVTSRTADTQYF
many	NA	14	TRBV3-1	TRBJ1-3	TGTGCCAGCAGCCAAACTACGATGGGAAACACCATATATTTT	CASSQTTMGNTIYF
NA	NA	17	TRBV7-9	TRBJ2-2	TGTGCCAGCAGCTCCGGAGGAGGGTACGCGAACACCGGGGAGCTGTTTTTT	CASSSGGGYANTGELFF
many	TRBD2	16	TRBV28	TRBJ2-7	TGTGCCAGCAGTTGGGGGCGGACTAGCGAATCCTACGAGCAGTACTTC	CASSWGRTSESYEQYF
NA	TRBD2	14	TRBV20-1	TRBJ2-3	TGCAGTGCTCCTCGGGGGGTAGGGGCAGATACGCAGTATTTT	CSAPRGVGADTQYF
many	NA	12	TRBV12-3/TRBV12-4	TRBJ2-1	TGTGCCAGCAGTTTTTATTGGCGGGAGCAGTTCTTC	CASSFYWREQFF
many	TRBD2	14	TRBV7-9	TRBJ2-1	TGTGCCAGCAGCTTAGAAACTAGCGGCTTATCGCAGTTCTTC	CASSLETSGLSQFF
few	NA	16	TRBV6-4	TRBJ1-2	TGTGCCAGCAGGTCAACTCGGTCCGGGTTGGGCTATGGCTACACCTTC	CASRSTRSGLGYGYTF
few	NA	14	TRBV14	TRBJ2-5	TGTGCCAGCAGCCGCCCGGGACCAGGGGAGACCCAGTACTTC	CASSRPGPGETQYF
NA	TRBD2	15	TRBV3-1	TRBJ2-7	TGTGCCAGCAGCCAACCGGGACTAGCGGCCTACGAGCAGTACTTC	CASSQPGLAAYEQYF
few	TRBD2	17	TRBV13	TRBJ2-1	TGTGCCAGCAGCCTCTTCCGACTAGCGGGAGAAAGTAATGAGCAGTTCTTC	CASSLFRLAGESNEQFF
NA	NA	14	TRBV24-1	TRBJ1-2	TGTGCCACCAGTGACTCTCCCGGGACGGAAGGCTACACCTTC	CATSDSPGTEGYTF
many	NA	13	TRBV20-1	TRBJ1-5	TGCAGTGCGAAAGGGGAGGGGGATCAGCCCCAGCATTTT	CSAKGEGDQPQHF
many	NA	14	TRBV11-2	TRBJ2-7	TGTGCCAGCAGCTTTCGGGGGTTCTCCTACGAGCAGTACTTC	CASSFRGFSYEQYF
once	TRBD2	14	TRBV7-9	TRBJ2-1	TGTGCCAGCAGGTCCGGGGGGGGGGACAATGAGCAGTTCTTC	CASRSGGGDNEQFF
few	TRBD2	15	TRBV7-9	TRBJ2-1	TGTGCCAGCAGCTTAAGCGGGGGTCGAGCCAATGAGCAGTTCTTC	CASSLSGGRANEQFF